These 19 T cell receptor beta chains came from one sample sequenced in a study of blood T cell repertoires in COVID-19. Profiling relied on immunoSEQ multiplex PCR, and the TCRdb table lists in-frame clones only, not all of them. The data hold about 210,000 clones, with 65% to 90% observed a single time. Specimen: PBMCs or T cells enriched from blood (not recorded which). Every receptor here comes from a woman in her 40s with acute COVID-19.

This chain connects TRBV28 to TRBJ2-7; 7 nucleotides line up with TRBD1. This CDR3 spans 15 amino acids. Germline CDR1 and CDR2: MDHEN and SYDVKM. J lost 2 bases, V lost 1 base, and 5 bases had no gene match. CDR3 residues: CASSLSGQVTYEQYF. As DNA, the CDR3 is TGTGCCAGCAGTTTATCTGGACAGGTGACCTACGAGCAGTACTTC.

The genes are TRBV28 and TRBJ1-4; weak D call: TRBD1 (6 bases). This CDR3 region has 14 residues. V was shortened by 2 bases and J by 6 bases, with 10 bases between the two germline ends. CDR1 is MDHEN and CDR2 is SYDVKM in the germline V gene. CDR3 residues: CASSLRGAYEKLFF. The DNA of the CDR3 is TGTGCCAGCAGTTTACGGGGGGCGTATGAAAAACTGTTTTTT.

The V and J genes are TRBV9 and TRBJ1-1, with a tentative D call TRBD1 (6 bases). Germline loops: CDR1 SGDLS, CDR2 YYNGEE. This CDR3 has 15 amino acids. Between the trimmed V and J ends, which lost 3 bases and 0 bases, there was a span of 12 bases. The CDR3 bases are TGTGCCAGCAGCGCCGGGGGGCTAATGAACACTGAAGCTTTCTTT. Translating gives CASSAGGLMNTEAFF.

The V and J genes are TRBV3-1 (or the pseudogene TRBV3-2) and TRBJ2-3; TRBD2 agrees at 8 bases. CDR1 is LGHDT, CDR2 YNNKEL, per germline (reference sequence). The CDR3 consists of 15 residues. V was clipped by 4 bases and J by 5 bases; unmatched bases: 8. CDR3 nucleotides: TGTGCCAGCAGCCTCCGAGCGGGAGATGGAGATACGCAGTATTTT. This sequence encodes CASSLRAGDGDTQYF.

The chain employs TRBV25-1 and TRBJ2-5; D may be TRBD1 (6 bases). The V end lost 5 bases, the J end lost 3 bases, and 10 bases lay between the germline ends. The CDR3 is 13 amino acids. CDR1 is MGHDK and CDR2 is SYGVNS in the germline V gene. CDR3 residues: CASSRQVEETQYF. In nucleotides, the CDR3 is TGTGCCAGCAGTCGACAGGTCGAAGAGACCCAGTACTTC. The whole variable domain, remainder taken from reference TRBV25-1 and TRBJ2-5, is EADIYQTPRYLVIGTGKKITLECSQTMGHDKMYWYQQDPGMELHLIHYSYGVNSTEKGDLSSESTVSRIRTEHFPLTLESARPSHTSQYLCASSRQVEETQYFGPGTRLLVL.

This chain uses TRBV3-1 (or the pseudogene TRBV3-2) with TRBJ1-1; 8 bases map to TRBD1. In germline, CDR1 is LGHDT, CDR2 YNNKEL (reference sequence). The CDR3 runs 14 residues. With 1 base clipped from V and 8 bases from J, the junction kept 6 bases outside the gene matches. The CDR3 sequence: CASSQGAGQGEAFF. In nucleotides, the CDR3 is TGTGCCAGCAGCCAAGGGGCCGGACAGGGAGAAGCTTTCTTT.

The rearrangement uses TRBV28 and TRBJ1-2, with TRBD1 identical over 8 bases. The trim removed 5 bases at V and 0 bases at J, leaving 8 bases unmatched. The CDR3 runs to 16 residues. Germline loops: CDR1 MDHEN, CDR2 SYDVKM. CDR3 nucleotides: TGTGCCAGCAGTATCGAAGGGACAGGCACTAACTATGGCTACACCTTC. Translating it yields CASSIEGTGTNYGYTF.

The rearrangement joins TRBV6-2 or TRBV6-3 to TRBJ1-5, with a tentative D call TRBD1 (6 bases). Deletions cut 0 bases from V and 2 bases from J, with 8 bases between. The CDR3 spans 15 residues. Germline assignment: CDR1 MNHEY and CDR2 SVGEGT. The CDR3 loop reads CASSYSRQGNQPQHF. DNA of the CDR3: TGTGCCAGCAGTTACTCGAGACAGGGCAATCAGCCCCAGCATTTT.

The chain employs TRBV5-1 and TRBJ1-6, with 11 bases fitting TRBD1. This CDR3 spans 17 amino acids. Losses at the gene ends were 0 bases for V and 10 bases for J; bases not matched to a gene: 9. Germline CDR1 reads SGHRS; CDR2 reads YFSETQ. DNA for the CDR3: TGCGCCAGCAGCTTGGCTCTTGGACAGGGGGCCGCATCACCCCTCCACTTT. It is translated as CASSLALGQGAASPLHF.

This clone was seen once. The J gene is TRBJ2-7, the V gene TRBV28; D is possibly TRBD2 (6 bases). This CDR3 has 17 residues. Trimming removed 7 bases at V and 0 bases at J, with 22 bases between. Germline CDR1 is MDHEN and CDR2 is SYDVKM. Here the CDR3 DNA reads TGTGCCAGCAAAGCACCGCCGGGAGCCCAAAGCTCCTACGAGCAGTACTTC. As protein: CASKAPPGAQSSYEQYF.

CDR3 sequence: CASSERQAPSPQFF. As DNA, the CDR3 is TGTGCCAGCAGCGAGCGACAGGCTCCATCCCCGCAGTTCTTC. The rearrangement links TRBV7-2 to TRBJ2-1, with D perhaps matching TRBD1 (6 bases). Germline CDR1 SGHTA, CDR2 FQGNSA. The CDR3 covers 14 residues. V lost 5 bases and J 12 bases, leaving 20 bases between the germline ends.

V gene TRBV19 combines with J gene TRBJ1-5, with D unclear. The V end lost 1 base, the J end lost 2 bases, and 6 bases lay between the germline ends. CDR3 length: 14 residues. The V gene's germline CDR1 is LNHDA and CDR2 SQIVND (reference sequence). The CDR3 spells CASSIAAGNQPQHF. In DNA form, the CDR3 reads TGTGCCAGTAGTATAGCAGCGGGCAATCAGCCCCAGCATTTT. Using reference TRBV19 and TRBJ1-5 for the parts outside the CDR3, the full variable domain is DGGITQSPKYLFRKEGQNVTLSCEQNLNHDAMYWYRQDPGQGLRLIYYSQIVNDFQKGDIAEGYSVSREKKESFPLTVTSAQKNPTAFYLCASSIAAGNQPQHFGDGTRLSIL.

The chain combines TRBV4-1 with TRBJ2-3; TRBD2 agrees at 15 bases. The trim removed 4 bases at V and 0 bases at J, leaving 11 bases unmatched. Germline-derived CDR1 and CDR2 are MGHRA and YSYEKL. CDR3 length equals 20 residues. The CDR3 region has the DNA TGCGCCAGCAGCCCGTTTCCGGGACTAGCGGGAGGCTCTAGCACAGATACGCAGTATTTT. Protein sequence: CASSPFPGLAGGSSTDTQYF.

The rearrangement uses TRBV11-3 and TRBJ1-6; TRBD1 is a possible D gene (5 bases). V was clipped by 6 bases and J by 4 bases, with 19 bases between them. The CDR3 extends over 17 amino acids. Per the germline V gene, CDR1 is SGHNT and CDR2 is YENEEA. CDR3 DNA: TGTGCCAGCAGGGGGACGGGGGAACGCCATTATAATTCACCCCTCCACTTT. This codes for CASRGTGERHYNSPLHF.

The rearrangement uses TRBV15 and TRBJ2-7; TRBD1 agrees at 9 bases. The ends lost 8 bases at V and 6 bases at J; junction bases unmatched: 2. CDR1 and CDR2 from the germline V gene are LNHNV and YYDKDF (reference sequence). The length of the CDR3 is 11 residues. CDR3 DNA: TGTGCCACCCGACAGGGGGGCGAGCAGTACTTC. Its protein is CATRQGGEQYF. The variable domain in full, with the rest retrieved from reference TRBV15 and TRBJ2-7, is DAMVIQNPRYQVTQFGKPVTLSCSQTLNHNVMYWYQQKSSQAPKLLFHYYDKDFNNEADTPDNFQSRRPNTSFCFLDIRSPGLGDTAMYLCATRQGGEQYFGPGTRLTVT.

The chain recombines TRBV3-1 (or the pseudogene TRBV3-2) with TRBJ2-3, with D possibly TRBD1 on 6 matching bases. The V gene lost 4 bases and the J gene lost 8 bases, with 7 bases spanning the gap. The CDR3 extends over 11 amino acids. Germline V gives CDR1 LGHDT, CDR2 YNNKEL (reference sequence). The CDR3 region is CASSLQGTQYF. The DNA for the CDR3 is TGTGCCAGCAGCCTACAGGGTACGCAGTATTTT.

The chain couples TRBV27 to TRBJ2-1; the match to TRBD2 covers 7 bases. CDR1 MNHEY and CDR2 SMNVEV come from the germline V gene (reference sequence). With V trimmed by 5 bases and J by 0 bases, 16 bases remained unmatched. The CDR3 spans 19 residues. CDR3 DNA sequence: TGTGCCAGCAGTCCCCGGATGAGGGAGGGCCCGAGCTCCTACAATGAGCAGTTCTTC. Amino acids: CASSPRMREGPSSYNEQFF.

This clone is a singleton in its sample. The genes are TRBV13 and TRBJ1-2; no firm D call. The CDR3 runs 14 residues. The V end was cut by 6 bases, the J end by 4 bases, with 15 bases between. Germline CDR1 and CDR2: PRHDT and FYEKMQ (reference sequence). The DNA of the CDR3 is TGTGCCAGCAGTTTGCTATCTCAAGCCTATGGCTACACCTTC. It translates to CASSLLSQAYGYTF.

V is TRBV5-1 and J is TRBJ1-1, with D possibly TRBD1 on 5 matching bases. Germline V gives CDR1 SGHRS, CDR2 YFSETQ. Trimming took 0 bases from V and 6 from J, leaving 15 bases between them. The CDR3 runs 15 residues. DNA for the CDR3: TGCGCCAGCAGCTTGGATGGGGCGAGGTCCGCTGAAGCTTTCTTT. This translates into CASSLDGARSAEAFF.